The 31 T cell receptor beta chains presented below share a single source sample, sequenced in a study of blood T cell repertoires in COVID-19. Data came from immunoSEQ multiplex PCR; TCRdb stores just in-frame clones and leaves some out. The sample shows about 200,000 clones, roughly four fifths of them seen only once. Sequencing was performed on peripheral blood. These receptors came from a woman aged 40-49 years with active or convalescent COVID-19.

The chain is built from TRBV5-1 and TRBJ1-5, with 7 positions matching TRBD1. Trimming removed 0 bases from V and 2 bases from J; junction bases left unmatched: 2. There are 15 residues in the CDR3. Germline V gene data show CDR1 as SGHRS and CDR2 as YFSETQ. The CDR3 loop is CASSLETGRNQPQHF. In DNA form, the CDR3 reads TGCGCCAGCAGCTTGGAGACAGGGCGCAATCAGCCCCAGCATTTT. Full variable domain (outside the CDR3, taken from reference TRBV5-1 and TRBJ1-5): KAGVTQTPRYLIKTRGQQVTLSCSPISGHRSVSWYQQTPGQGLQFLFEYFSETQRNKGNFPGRFSGRQFSNSRSEMNVSTLELGDSALYLCASSLETGRNQPQHFGDGTRLSIL.

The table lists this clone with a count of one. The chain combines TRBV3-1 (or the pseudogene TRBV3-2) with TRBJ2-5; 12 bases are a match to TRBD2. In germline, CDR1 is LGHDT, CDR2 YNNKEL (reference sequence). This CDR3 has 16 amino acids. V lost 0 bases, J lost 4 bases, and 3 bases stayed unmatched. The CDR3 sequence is CASSQEQTSGRETQYF. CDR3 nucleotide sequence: TGTGCCAGCAGCCAAGAACAGACTAGCGGGAGAGAGACCCAGTACTTC.

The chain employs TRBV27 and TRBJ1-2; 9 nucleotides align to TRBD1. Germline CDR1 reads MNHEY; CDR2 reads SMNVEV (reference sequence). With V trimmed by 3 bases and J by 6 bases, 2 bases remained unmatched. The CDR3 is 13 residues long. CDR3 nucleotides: TGTGCCAGCAGTTTTTGGACAGGGGATGGCTACACCTTC. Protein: CASSFWTGDGYTF.

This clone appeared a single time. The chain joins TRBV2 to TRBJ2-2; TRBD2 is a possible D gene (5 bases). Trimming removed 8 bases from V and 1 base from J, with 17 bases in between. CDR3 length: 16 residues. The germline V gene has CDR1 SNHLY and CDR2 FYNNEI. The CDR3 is CASSGDGVKNTGELFF. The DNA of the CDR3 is TGTGCCAGCTCCGGGGATGGGGTAAAGAACACCGGGGAGCTGTTTTTT.

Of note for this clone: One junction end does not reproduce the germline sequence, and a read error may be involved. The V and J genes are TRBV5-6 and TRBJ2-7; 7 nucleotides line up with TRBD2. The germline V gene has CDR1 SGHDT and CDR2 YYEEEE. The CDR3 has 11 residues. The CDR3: CASSLGLAESF. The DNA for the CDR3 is TGTGCCAGCAGCCTGGGTCTAGCGGAATCCTTC.

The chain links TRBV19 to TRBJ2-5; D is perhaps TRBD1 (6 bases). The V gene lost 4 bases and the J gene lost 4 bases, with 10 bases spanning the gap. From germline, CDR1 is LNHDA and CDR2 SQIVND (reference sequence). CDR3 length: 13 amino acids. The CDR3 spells CASSTGARETQYF. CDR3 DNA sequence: TGTGCCAGTAGTACAGGGGCACGAGAGACCCAGTACTTC.

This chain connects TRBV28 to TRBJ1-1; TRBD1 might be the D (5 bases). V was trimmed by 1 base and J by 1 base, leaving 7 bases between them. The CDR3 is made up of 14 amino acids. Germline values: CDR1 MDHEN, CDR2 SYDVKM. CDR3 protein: CASSLSGKNTEAFF. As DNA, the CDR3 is TGTGCCAGCAGTTTATCAGGGAAGAACACTGAAGCTTTCTTT.

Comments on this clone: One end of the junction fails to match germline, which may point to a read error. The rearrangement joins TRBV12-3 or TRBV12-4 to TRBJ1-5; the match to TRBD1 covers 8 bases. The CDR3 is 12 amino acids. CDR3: CASTRRQGRISF. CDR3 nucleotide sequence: TGTGCCAGCACCCGTCGACAGGGGAGGATTTCATTT.

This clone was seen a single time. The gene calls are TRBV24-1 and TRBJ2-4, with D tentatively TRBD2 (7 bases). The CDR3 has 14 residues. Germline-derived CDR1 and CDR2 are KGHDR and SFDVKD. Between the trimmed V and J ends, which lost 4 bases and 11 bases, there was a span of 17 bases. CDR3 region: CATSEDGGTSVQYF. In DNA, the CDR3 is TGTGCCACCAGTGAGGACGGGGGGACATCTGTTCAGTACTTC.

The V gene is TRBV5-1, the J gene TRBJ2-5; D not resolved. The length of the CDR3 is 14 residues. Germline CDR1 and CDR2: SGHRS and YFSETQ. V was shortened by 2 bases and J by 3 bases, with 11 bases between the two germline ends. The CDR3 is CASSFRPSKETQYF. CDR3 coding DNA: TGCGCCAGCAGCTTCAGGCCTTCGAAAGAGACCCAGTACTTC. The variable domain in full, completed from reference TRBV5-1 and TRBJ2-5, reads KAGVTQTPRYLIKTRGQQVTLSCSPISGHRSVSWYQQTPGQGLQFLFEYFSETQRNKGNFPGRFSGRQFSNSRSEMNVSTLELGDSALYLCASSFRPSKETQYFGPGTRLLVL.

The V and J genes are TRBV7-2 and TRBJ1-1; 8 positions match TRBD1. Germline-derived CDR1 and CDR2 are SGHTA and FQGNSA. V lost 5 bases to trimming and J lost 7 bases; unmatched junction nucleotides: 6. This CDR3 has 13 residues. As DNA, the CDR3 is TGTGCCAGCAGCAAAGGACAGGGTAATGAAGCTTTCTTT. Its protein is CASSKGQGNEAFF.

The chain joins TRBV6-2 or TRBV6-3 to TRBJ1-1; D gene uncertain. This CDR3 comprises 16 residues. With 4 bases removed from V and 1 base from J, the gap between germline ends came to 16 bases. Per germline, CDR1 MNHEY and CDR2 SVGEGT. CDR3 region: CASSSVWTYKNTEAFF. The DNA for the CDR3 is TGTGCCAGCAGTTCGGTGTGGACTTACAAGAACACTGAAGCTTTCTTT.

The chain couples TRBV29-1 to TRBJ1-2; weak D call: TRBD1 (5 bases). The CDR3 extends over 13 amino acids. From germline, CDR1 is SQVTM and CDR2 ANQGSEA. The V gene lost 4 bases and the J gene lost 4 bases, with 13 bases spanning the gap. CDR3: CSVVVGGSYGYTF. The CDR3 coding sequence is TGCAGCGTTGTGGTCGGGGGGAGCTATGGCTACACCTTC. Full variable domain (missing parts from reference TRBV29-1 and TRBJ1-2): SAVISQKPSRDICQRGTSLTIQCQVDSQVTMMFWYRQQPGQSLTLIATANQGSEATYESGFVIDKFPISRPNLTFSTLTVSNMSPEDSSIYLCSVVVGGSYGYTFGSGTRLTVV.

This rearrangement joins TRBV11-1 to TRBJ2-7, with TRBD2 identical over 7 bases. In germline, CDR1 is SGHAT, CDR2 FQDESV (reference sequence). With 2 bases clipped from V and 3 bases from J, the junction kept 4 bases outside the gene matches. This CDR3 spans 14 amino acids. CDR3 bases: TGTGCCAGCAGCTTATTACGGACTAGCTACGAGCAGTACTTC. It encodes CASSLLRTSYEQYF.

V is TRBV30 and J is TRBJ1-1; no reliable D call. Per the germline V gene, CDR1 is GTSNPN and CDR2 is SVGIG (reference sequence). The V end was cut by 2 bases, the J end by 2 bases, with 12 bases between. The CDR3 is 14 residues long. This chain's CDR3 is CAWSPPTVNTEAFF. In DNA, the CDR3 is TGTGCCTGGAGTCCCCCCACAGTTAACACTGAAGCTTTCTTT. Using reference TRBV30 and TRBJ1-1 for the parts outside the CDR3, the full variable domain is SQTIHQWPATLVQPVGSPLSLECTVEGTSNPNLYWYRQAAGRGLQLLFYSVGIGQISSEVPQNLSASRPQDRQFILSSKKLLLSDSGFYLCAWSPPTVNTEAFFGQGTRLTVV.

The CDR3 reads CASSPAAGETGELFF. As DNA, the CDR3 is TGTGCCAGCAGCCCGGCTGCGGGGGAGACCGGGGAGCTGTTTTTT. The rearrangement joins TRBV4-2 to TRBJ2-2; 7 bases align to TRBD2. CDR1 and CDR2 (germline): LGHNA, YNFKEQ. The CDR3 has 15 amino acids. V was pared by 4 bases and J by 5 bases, with 7 bases of the junction left unmatched.

The CDR3: CASSYWAENTEAFF. CDR3 bases: TGTGCCAGCAGTTATTGGGCCGAAAACACTGAAGCTTTCTTT. The rearrangement uses TRBV6-6 and TRBJ1-1; D is unclear. Looked up from germline, CDR1 is MNHNY and CDR2 is SVGAGI (reference sequence). The CDR3 consists of 14 residues. V was clipped by 3 bases and J by 2 bases, with 10 bases between them.

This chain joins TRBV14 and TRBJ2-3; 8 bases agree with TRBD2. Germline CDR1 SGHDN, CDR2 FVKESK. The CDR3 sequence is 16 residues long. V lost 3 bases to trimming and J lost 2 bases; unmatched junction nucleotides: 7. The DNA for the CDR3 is TGTGCCAGCAGCCAGGGAGGACTAGCTTTCACAGATACGCAGTATTTT. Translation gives CASSQGGLAFTDTQYF. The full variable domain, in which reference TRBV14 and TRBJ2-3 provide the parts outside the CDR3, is EAGVTQFPSHSVIEKGQTVTLRCDPISGHDNLYWYRRVMGKEIKFLLHFVKESKQDESGMPNNRFLAERTGGTYSTLKVQPAELEDSGVYFCASSQGGLAFTDTQYFGPGTRLTVL.

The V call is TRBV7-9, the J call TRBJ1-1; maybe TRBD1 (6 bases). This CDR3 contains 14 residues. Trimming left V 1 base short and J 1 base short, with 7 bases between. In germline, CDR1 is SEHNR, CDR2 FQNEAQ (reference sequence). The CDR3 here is CASSLGTENTEAFF. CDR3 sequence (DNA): TGTGCCAGCAGCTTAGGGACAGAGAACACTGAAGCTTTCTTT.

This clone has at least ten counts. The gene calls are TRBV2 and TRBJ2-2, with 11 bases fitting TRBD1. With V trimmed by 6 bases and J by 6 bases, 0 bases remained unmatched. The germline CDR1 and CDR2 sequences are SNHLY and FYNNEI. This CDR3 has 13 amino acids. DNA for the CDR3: TGTGCCAGCAGGGGACAGGGGGCCGGGGAGCTGTTTTTT. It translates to CASRGQGAGELFF.

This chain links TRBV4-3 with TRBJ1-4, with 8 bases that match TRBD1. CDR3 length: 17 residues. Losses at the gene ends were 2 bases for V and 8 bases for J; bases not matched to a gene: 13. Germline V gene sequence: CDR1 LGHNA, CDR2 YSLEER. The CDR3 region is CASSQQSSRGLGEKLFF. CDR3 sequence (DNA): TGCGCCAGCAGCCAACAATCTTCCAGGGGGCTCGGGGAAAAACTGTTTTTT.

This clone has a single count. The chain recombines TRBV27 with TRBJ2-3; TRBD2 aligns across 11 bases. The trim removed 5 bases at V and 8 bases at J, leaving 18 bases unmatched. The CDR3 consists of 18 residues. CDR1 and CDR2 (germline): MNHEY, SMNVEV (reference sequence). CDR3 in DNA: TGTGCCAGCAGTCCTCAAAGCGTAGCTAGCGGGGGGTCGGGTACGCAGTATTTT. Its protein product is CASSPQSVASGGSGTQYF.

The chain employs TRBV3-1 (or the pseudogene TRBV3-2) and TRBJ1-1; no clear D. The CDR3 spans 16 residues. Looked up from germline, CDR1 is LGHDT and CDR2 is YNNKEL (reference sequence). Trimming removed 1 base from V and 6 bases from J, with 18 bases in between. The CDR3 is CASSQGVSIMISEAFF. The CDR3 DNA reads TGTGCCAGCAGCCAAGGAGTCTCCATAATGATCTCTGAAGCTTTCTTT.

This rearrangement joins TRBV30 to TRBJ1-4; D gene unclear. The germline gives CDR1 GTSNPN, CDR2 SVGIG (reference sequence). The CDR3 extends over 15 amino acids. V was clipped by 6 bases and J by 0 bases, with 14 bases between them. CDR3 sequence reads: CACPPRGSTNEKLFF. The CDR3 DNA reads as TGTGCCTGCCCACCGCGGGGTTCAACTAATGAAAAACTGTTTTTT.

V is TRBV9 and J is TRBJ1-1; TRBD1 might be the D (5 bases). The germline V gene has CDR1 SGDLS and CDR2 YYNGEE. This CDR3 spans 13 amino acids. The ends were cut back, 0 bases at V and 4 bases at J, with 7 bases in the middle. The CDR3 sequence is CASSVGQGTEAFF. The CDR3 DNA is TGTGCCAGCAGCGTAGGGCAGGGCACTGAAGCTTTCTTT.

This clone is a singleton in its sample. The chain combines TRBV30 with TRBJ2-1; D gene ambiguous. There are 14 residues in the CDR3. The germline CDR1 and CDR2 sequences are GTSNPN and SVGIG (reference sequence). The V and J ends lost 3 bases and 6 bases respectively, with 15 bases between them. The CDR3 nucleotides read TGTGCCTGGAGGGTGTACGGCCTAGTCAATGAGCAGTTCTTC. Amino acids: CAWRVYGLVNEQFF. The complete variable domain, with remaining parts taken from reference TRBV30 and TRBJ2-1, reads SQTIHQWPATLVQPVGSPLSLECTVEGTSNPNLYWYRQAAGRGLQLLFYSVGIGQISSEVPQNLSASRPQDRQFILSSKKLLLSDSGFYLCAWRVYGLVNEQFFGPGTRLTVL.

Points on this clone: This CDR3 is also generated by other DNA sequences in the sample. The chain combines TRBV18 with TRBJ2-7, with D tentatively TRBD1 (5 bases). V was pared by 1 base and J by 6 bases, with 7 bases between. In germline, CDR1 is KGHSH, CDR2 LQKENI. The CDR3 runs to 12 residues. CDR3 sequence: CASSPQGSEQYF. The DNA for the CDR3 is TGTGCCAGCTCACCACAGGGGTCCGAGCAGTACTTC.

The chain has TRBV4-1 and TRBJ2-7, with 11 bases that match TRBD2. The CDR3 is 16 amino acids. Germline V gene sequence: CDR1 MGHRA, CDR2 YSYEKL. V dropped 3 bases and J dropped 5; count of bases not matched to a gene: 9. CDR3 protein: CASSQQTSGKFDEQYF. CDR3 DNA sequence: TGCGCCAGCAGCCAGCAGACTAGCGGGAAGTTCGACGAGCAGTACTTC.

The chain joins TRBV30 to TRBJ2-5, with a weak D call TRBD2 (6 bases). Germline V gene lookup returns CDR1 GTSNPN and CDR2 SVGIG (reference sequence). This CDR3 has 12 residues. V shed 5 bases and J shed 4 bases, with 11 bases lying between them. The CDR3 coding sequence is TGTGCCTGGCGGACGGAGGGAGAGACCCAGTACTTC. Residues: CAWRTEGETQYF.

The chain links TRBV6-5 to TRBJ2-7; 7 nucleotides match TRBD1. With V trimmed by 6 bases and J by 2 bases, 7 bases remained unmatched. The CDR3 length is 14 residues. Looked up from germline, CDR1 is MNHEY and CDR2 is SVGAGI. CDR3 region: CASSPGGVAYEQYF. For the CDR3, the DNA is TGTGCCAGCAGCCCAGGGGGAGTCGCCTACGAGCAGTACTTC.

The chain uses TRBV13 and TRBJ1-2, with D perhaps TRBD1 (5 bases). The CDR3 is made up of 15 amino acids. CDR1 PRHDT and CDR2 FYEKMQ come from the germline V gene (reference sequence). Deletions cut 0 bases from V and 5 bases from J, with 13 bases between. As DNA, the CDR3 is TGTGCCAGCAGCTTAGGCCGGGAGACAGTTTATGGCTACACCTTC. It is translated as CASSLGRETVYGYTF.